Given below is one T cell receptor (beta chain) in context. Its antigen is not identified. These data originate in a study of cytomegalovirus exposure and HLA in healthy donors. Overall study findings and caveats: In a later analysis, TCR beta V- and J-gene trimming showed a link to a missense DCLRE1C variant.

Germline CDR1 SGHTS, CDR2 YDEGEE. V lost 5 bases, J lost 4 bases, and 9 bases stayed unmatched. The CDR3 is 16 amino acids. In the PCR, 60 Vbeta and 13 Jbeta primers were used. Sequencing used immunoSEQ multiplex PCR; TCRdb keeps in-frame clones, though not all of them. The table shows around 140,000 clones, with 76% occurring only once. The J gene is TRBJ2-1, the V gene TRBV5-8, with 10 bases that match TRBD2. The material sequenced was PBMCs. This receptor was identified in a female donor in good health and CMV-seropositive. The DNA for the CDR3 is TGTGCCAGCAGGGGGCTAGCGGGGGATAATTACAATGAGCAGTTCTTC. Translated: CASRGLAGDNYNEQFF.